This paragraph covers one T cell receptor beta chain sequence. This record comes from a study of blood T cell repertoires in COVID-19. About the study: Collection of acute and convalescent COVID-19 samples took place in the United States, Italy and Spain.

As originally analysed: Nucleated cell counts were estimated from reference gene primer amplification. Sequenced by immunoSEQ multiplex PCR; TCRdb stores in-frame clones only, minus some. V and J calls and clone size are as listed in that table; D and trimming were resolved from the DNA. The data show around 210,000 clones, with roughly 85% seen just once and approximately 5.1% held by the top ten. There are 12 residues in the CDR3. V was pared by 5 bases and J by 4 bases, with 12 bases between. Germline CDR1 reads SQVTM; CDR2 reads ANQGSEA. The source of this sequence is a man aged 50 or older with COVID-19, enrolled during active disease. The sample comprised peripheral blood. The rearrangement uses TRBV29-1 and TRBJ2-7; D is unresolved. The CDR3 is CSVSIGAYEQYF. In nucleotides, the CDR3 is TGCAGCGTTTCTATTGGAGCGTACGAGCAGTACTTC.